The entry that follows covers one T cell receptor (beta chain) sequence. Its antigen is unknown. This sample was taken from a study of cytomegalovirus exposure and HLA in healthy donors. V lost 5 bases to trimming and J lost 8 bases, with 10 bases between them. CDR1 SGHRS and CDR2 YFSETQ come from the germline V gene. The CDR3 is 11 amino acids. The study ran its PCR with 60 Vbeta and 13 Jbeta primers. In the study's own analysis: In a later analysis, roughly 86 million unique TCR beta chains included roughly 11 million shared by two or more donors. Some clones are missing from TCRdb's copy, which holds only in-frame ones; the method was immunoSEQ multiplex PCR. From that table come the V and J calls and clone size; the DNA was used to work out D and trimming. This sample has about 94,000 clones, with around 66% found just once. Whole-study findings and limits: HLA alleles showed associations with 16,951 TCR beta sequences in a later analysis, at a 0.05 false discovery rate.

Sequencing input: PBMCs. This chain uses TRBV5-1 with TRBJ1-2, with D perhaps TRBD1 (5 bases). The origin of this receptor is a man aged 30-40 years in good health and CMV-seronegative. CDR3 in DNA: TGCGCCAGCAGTCAGGGTCGGGGCTACACCTTC. It is translated as CASSQGRGYTF.